This passage covers 8 T cell receptor beta chains from one sample sequenced in a study of blood T cell repertoires in COVID-19. Clones were read by immunoSEQ multiplex PCR, and TCRdb kept only the in-frame ones, dropping some. The sample lists over 150,000 clones; around 83% were seen once. The sequenced material came from peripheral blood. The receptors come from a woman in her sixties with COVID-19, enrolled during active disease.

This chain connects TRBV10-2 to TRBJ2-1, with 9 positions matching TRBD1. V was pared by 5 bases and J by 8 bases, with 4 bases of the junction left unmatched. CDR1 and CDR2 (germline): WSHSY, SAAADI. The CDR3 length is 13 residues. Written as DNA, the CDR3 is TGCGCCAGCAGTTCAACAGGGGGCTATGAGCAGTTCTTC. Amino acid sequence: CASSSTGGYEQFF.

There are a few counts of this clone. The chain couples TRBV19 to TRBJ1-2; D is uncertain. The V gene's germline CDR1 is LNHDA and CDR2 SQIVND (reference sequence). V was cut by 5 bases and J by 4 bases, with 14 bases left in between. This CDR3 spans 14 amino acids. The CDR3 spells CASSASGRLYGYTF. CDR3 nucleotide sequence: TGTGCCAGTAGTGCTTCCGGGAGGCTCTATGGCTACACCTTC.

The CDR3 protein is CASRAQVGTEAFF. The CDR3 bases are TGTGCCAGCAGAGCACAGGTTGGCACTGAAGCTTTCTTT. The genes are TRBV6-5 and TRBJ1-1; perhaps TRBD1 as D (5 bases). There are 13 residues in the CDR3. Trimming stripped 6 bases from V and 4 bases from J, with 12 bases between. Germline-derived CDR1 and CDR2 are MNHEY and SVGAGI.

The rearrangement links TRBV9 to TRBJ2-1, with TRBD2 matching over 12 bases. Per germline, CDR1 SGDLS and CDR2 YYNGEE. The CDR3 contains 15 residues. Trimming removed 1 base from V and 9 bases from J; junction bases left unmatched: 5. Written as DNA, the CDR3 is TGTGCCAGCAGCGTACTAGCGGGGGGGCGCGGTGAGCAGTTCTTC. Protein product: CASSVLAGGRGEQFF.

J is TRBJ1-1 and V is TRBV19; TRBD1 aligns across 8 bases. V was pared by 7 bases and J by 9 bases, with 10 bases of the junction left unmatched. The CDR3 consists of 13 residues. Looked up from germline, CDR1 is LNHDA and CDR2 is SQIVND (reference sequence). The CDR3 loop is CASKGQAGEKAFF. In nucleotides, the CDR3 is TGTGCCAGTAAGGGACAGGCGGGTGAGAAAGCTTTCTTT.

The gene calls are TRBV5-1 and TRBJ2-1; TRBD2 aligns across 12 bases. J was trimmed by 6 bases and V by 2 bases; bases with no gene match: 3. CDR1 and CDR2 from the germline V gene are SGHRS and YFSETQ. This CDR3 contains 15 residues. The CDR3 bases are TGCGCCAGCAGCTTAAGACTAGCGGGAGTCAATGAGCAGTTCTTC. As protein: CASSLRLAGVNEQFF.

The V and J genes are TRBV3-1 (or the pseudogene TRBV3-2) and TRBJ2-5; no definite D call. The V and J ends lost 4 bases and 5 bases respectively, with 8 bases between them. Per germline, CDR1 LGHDT and CDR2 YNNKEL (reference sequence). CDR3 length equals 12 residues. This chain's CDR3 is CASSPHGETQYF. The CDR3 nucleotides are TGTGCCAGCAGCCCTCACGGGGAGACCCAGTACTTC.

The chain employs TRBV7-9 and TRBJ2-6, with unresolved D. Looked up from germline, CDR1 is SEHNR and CDR2 is FQNEAQ (reference sequence). CDR3 length: 16 amino acids. V was pared by 1 base and J by 0 bases, with 7 bases between. The chain's CDR3 is CASSLVSLSGANVLTF. The CDR3 DNA reads TGTGCCAGCAGCTTAGTGAGTCTCTCTGGGGCCAACGTCCTGACTTTC.